These 17 T cell receptor beta chains share one sample of origin, sequenced in a study of T cell responses to AZD1222 COVID-19 vaccine. Clones were sequenced by immunoSEQ multiplex PCR, and TCRdb holds only the in-frame ones, with some missing. The sample lists tens of thousands of clones, roughly 75% seen once, with roughly 50% in the top ten. Sequenced material: peripheral blood, taken 28 days after the second AZD1222 dose. The source of these receptors is an adult who received the AZD1222 COVID-19 vaccine.

V and J are TRBV5-1 and TRBJ2-1, with D unclear. Per the germline V gene, CDR1 is SGHRS and CDR2 is YFSETQ. This CDR3 is built from 12 residues. Between the trimmed V and J ends, which lost 4 bases and 5 bases, there was a span of 7 bases. CDR3 coding DNA: TGCGCCAGCAGCCCGGAAAACAATGAGCAGTTCTTC. It encodes CASSPENNEQFF.

Details on this clone: Within the sample, other DNA sequences also encode this same CDR3. This chain uses TRBV30 with TRBJ2-7; D is perhaps TRBD1 (6 bases). The CDR3 is made up of 12 amino acids. CDR1 is GTSNPN and CDR2 is SVGIG in the germline V gene (reference sequence). Between the trimmed V and J ends, which lost 0 bases and 4 bases, there was a span of 7 bases. As DNA, the CDR3 is TGTGCCTGGAGTGTACAGGGTTACGAGCAGTACTTC. Its translation: CAWSVQGYEQYF. The whole variable domain, filled in from reference TRBV30 and TRBJ2-7, reads SQTIHQWPATLVQPVGSPLSLECTVEGTSNPNLYWYRQAAGRGLQLLFYSVGIGQISSEVPQNLSASRPQDRQFILSSKKLLLSDSGFYLCAWSVQGYEQYFGPGTRLTVT.

V is TRBV7-2 and J is TRBJ2-1, with D possibly matching TRBD1 (6 bases). Deletions cut 1 base from V and 5 bases from J, with 9 bases between. The germline CDR1 and CDR2 sequences are SGHTA and FQGNSA. The CDR3 is 14 residues long. Here the CDR3 reads CASSLDRGNNEQFF. Written as DNA, the CDR3 is TGTGCCAGCAGCTTAGATAGGGGGAACAATGAGCAGTTCTTC.

This clone was observed a few times. This sequence joins TRBV15 and TRBJ2-2; the D gene is possibly TRBD2 (5 bases). The CDR3 runs to 11 residues. The V and J ends lost 9 bases and 4 bases respectively, with 6 bases between them. Germline loops: CDR1 LNHNV, CDR2 YYDKDF (reference sequence). The DNA of the CDR3 is TGTGCCACGAGCGGCACCGGGGAGCTGTTTTTT. Protein: CATSGTGELFF.

The chain has TRBV9 and TRBJ1-3; no reliable D call. CDR3 length: 15 residues. The V end was cut by 4 bases, the J end by 4 bases, with 15 bases between. CDR1 is SGDLS and CDR2 is YYNGEE in the germline V gene. CDR3 nucleotide sequence: TGTGCCAGCAGCTACGAGAGCGAGCACGGAAACACCATATATTTT. Encoded protein: CASSYESEHGNTIYF.

The V gene is TRBV5-5, the J gene TRBJ1-1; D gene ambiguous. The CDR3 has 14 amino acids. Per the germline V gene, CDR1 is SGHKS and CDR2 is YYEKEE (reference sequence). Deletions cut 4 bases from V and 1 base from J, with 11 bases between. This CDR3 is CASSPVSSNTEAFF. Written as DNA, the CDR3 is TGTGCCAGCAGCCCCGTTTCTTCGAACACTGAAGCTTTCTTT.

This clone was detected only a few times. The CDR3 protein is CASSQVGTQYF. The CDR3 bases are TGTGCCAGCAGCCAAGTTGGGACCCAGTACTTC. This chain connects TRBV3-1 (or the pseudogene TRBV3-2) to TRBJ2-5; D is unclear. CDR3 length: 11 amino acids. V lost 1 base, J lost 7 bases, and 4 bases lay in between. Germline V gives CDR1 LGHDT, CDR2 YNNKEL (reference sequence).

V usage is TRBV27 and J usage is TRBJ2-1; D not certain. The germline CDR1 and CDR2 sequences are MNHEY and SMNVEV (reference sequence). This CDR3 is 14 amino acids long. The V end lost 7 bases, the J end lost 0 bases, and 10 bases lay between the germline ends. CDR3 residues: CASISLSSYNEQFF. CDR3 coding DNA: TGTGCCAGCATCTCCTTGAGCTCCTACAATGAGCAGTTCTTC.

This clone was seen a few times. This rearrangement joins TRBV30 to TRBJ2-2; 15 nucleotides agree with TRBD2. The trim removed 1 base at V and 6 bases at J, leaving 0 bases unmatched. The length of the CDR3 is 15 residues. Germline CDR1 reads GTSNPN; CDR2 reads SVGIG (reference sequence). The CDR3 bases are TGTGCCTGGAGTGGGACTAGCGGGGGGGCCGGGGAGCTGTTTTTT. It is translated as CAWSGTSGGAGELFF.

J is TRBJ1-6 and V is TRBV19; tentatively, D is TRBD1 (6 bases). In germline, CDR1 is LNHDA, CDR2 SQIVND (reference sequence). The CDR3 runs to 13 residues. Trimming took off 4 bases at V and 10 bases at J, with 11 bases between the two ends. The CDR3 reads CASSTGASSPLHF. CDR3 coding DNA: TGTGCCAGTAGTACAGGGGCCTCCTCACCCCTCCACTTT.

The chain joins TRBV12-1 to TRBJ2-7; TRBD2 is the table's D call and was not checked against the DNA. TRBV12-1 is assigned pseudogene status. The CDR3 has 14 amino acids. CDR3 sequence reads: CAIPGRSGPYEQYF. CDR3 nucleotide sequence: TGTGCCATCCCTGGGAGGTCAGGCCCCTACGAGCAGTACTTC.

The rearrangement joins TRBV20-1 to TRBJ1-1; a possible D gene is TRBD1 (5 bases). Between the trimmed V and J ends, which lost 5 bases and 6 bases, there was a span of 10 bases. The CDR3 consists of 11 residues. Germline loops: CDR1 DFQATT, CDR2 SNEGSKA (reference sequence). CDR3 protein: CSAQGDPEAFF. The CDR3 DNA sequence: TGCAGTGCTCAGGGAGACCCTGAAGCTTTCTTT.

This sequence joins TRBV18 and TRBJ1-1, with D unclear. V was pared by 3 bases and J by 1 base, with 6 bases between. There are 13 residues in the CDR3. Germline CDR1 and CDR2: KGHSH and LQKENI. Here the CDR3 DNA reads TGTGCCAGCTCACCGACACGGAACACTGAAGCTTTCTTT. Protein product: CASSPTRNTEAFF.

This chain joins TRBV7-2 and TRBJ1-2, with 8 bases fitting TRBD1. The CDR3 is 13 residues long. V trimming: 10 bases; J trimming: 7 bases; junction bases outside the gene matches: 11. CDR1 and CDR2 (germline): SGHTA, FQGNSA. The CDR3 sequence is CATNDRGSGGYTF. The CDR3 nucleotides are TGTGCCACAAACGACAGGGGTTCGGGTGGCTACACCTTC. Filled out from reference TRBV7-2 and TRBJ1-2, the complete variable domain reads GAGVSQSPSNKVTEKGKDVELRCDPISGHTALYWYRQSLGQGLEFLIYFQGNSAPDKSGLPSDRFSAERTGGSVSTLTIQRTQQEDSAVYLCATNDRGSGGYTFGSGTRLTVV.

The genes are TRBV24-1 and TRBJ1-5; 8 nucleotides match TRBD1. This CDR3 has 16 residues. Trimming removed 4 bases from V and 3 bases from J; junction bases left unmatched: 7. Looked up from germline, CDR1 is KGHDR and CDR2 is SFDVKD. The CDR3 spells CATSDPGQGDNQPQHF. In nucleotides, the CDR3 is TGTGCCACCAGTGACCCAGGACAGGGCGACAATCAGCCCCAGCATTTT.

The chain combines TRBV6-2 or TRBV6-3 with TRBJ2-1, with 9 bases aligning to TRBD2. Germline lookup yields CDR1 MNHEY and CDR2 SVGEGT. The V and J ends lost 6 bases and 4 bases, in that order; junction bases with no gene match: 10. The CDR3 is 16 residues long. The CDR3 nucleotides read TGTGCCAGCAGCCCGTTGGCGGGAGGGCCATACAATGAGCAGTTCTTC. Translating it yields CASSPLAGGPYNEQFF.

This chain uses TRBV25-1 with TRBJ1-4, with D perhaps TRBD1 (5 bases). Between the trimmed V and J ends, which lost 3 bases and 8 bases, there was a span of 10 bases. The CDR3 totals 13 residues. Germline V CDR1 and CDR2: MGHDK, SYGVNS. CDR3 amino acids: CASSDHGGEKLFF. The CDR3 DNA follows: TGTGCCAGCAGTGACCACGGGGGAGAAAAACTGTTTTTT.